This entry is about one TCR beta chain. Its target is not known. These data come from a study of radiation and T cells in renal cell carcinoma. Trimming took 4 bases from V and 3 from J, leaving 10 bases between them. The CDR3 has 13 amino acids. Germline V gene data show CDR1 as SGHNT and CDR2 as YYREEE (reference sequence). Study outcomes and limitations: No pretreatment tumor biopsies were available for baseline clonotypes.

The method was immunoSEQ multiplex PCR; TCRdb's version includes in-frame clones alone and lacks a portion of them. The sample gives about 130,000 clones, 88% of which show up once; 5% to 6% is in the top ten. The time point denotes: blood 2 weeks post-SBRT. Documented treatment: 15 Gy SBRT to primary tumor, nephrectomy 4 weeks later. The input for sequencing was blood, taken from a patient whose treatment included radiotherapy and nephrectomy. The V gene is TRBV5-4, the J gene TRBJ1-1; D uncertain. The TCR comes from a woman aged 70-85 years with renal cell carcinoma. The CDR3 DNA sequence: TGTGCCAGCAGCACTACACCATACACTGAAGCTTTCTTT. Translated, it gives CASSTTPYTEAFF.